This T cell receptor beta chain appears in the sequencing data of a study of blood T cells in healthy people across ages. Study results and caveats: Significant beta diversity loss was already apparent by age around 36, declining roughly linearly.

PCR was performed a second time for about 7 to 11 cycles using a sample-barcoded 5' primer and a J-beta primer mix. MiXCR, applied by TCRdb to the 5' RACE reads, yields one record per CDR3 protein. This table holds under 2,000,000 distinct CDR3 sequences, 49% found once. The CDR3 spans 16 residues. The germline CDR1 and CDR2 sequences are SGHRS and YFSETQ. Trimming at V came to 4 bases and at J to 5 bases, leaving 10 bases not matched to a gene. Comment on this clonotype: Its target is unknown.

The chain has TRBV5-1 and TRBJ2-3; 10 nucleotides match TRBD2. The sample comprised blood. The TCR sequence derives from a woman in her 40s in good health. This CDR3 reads CASSVGAGGRVDTQYF. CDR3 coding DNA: TGCGCCAGCAGCGTGGGAGCGGGGGGGCGAGTAGATACGCAGTATTTT.